This is a list of T cell receptor beta chains from one sample in a study of T cell responses to AZD1222 COVID-19 vaccine. The table came from immunoSEQ multiplex PCR; TCRdb's copy has only in-frame clones and leaves some out. The sample includes some 120,000 clones, over 75% of them seen just once. Sequences were derived from peripheral blood, sampled on day 0 of AZD1222 vaccination. Every receptor here comes from an adult in good health. The CDR3 runs from the conserved cysteine through the conserved F or W. Fields, in order: V gene, clone size, J gene, D gene, CDR3 DNA, CDR3 protein. The D gene is left open where the match is weak. For some rows the clone size is stated as once, few or many, or as a class when expanded; others skip it.

V gene: TRBV10-3
clone size: NA
J gene: TRBJ2-1
D gene: TRBD2
CDR3 DNA: TGTGCCATCACCGGGACTAGCAGTAATGAGCAGTTCTTC
CDR3 protein: CAITGTSSNEQFF

V gene: TRBV19
clone size: NA
J gene: TRBJ1-2
D gene: TRBD1
CDR3 DNA: TGTGCCAGTAGTTCGACAGGGAACTATGGCTACACCTTC
CDR3 protein: CASSSTGNYGYTF

V gene: TRBV5-4
clone size: NA
J gene: TRBJ2-3
D gene: NA
CDR3 DNA: TGTGCCAGCAGCTTAGGAGGACGGAGTTCCACAGATACGCAGTATTTT
CDR3 protein: CASSLGGRSSTDTQYF

V gene: TRBV20-1
clone size: NA
J gene: TRBJ1-6
D gene: NA
CDR3 DNA: TGCAGTGCTAGTAGTTCCTTAACCTATAATTCACCCCTCCACTTT
CDR3 protein: CSASSSLTYNSPLHF

V gene: TRBV29-1
clone size: NA
J gene: TRBJ2-5
D gene: TRBD1
CDR3 DNA: TGCAGCACTTTACAGGGGCCGAAGACCCAGTACTTC
CDR3 protein: CSTLQGPKTQYF

V gene: TRBV9
clone size: NA
J gene: TRBJ1-2
D gene: NA
CDR3 DNA: TGTGCCAGCAGCAGGACCGAGTACACCTTC
CDR3 protein: CASSRTEYTF

V gene: TRBV24-1
clone size: NA
J gene: TRBJ2-5
D gene: NA
CDR3 DNA: TGTGCCACCAGTGCCGCCGACGGTCAAGAGACCCAGTACTTC
CDR3 protein: CATSAADGQETQYF

V gene: TRBV10-1
clone size: NA
J gene: TRBJ1-1
D gene: NA
CDR3 DNA: TGCGCCAGCAGGCCATCTACAGGGATGGGCACTGAAGCTTTCTTT
CDR3 protein: CASRPSTGMGTEAFF

V gene: TRBV12-5
clone size: NA
J gene: TRBJ2-3
D gene: NA
CDR3 DNA: TGTGCTAGTGGGCTCACAATGGATACGCAGTATTTT
CDR3 protein: CASGLTMDTQYF

V gene: TRBV6-2/TRBV6-3
clone size: NA
J gene: TRBJ1-5
D gene: NA
CDR3 DNA: TGTGCCAGCAGTACCCCCGGGACACCTAATCAGCCCCAGCATTTT
CDR3 protein: CASSTPGTPNQPQHF

V gene: TRBV6-4
clone size: NA
J gene: TRBJ2-3
D gene: NA
CDR3 DNA: TGTGCCAGCTCCAGGGGAGGAGATACGCAGTATTTT
CDR3 protein: CASSRGGDTQYF

V gene: TRBV12-2
clone size: NA
J gene: TRBJ2-7
D gene: NA
CDR3 DNA: TGTGCAAGTCGCCTAATTCGGGCTAGCGGCTCCTACGAGCAGTACTTC
CDR3 protein: CASRLIRASGSYEQYF

V gene: TRBV27
clone size: NA
J gene: TRBJ1-2
D gene: NA
CDR3 DNA: TGTGCCAGCAGTTTAAACAGGGTTCAAGGCTACACCTTC
CDR3 protein: CASSLNRVQGYTF

V gene: TRBV7-2
clone size: NA
J gene: TRBJ1-1
D gene: TRBD1
CDR3 DNA: TGTGCCAGCAGCTCGCTCACAGGGGGTTTCACTGAAGCTTTCTTT
CDR3 protein: CASSSLTGGFTEAFF

V gene: TRBV18
clone size: NA
J gene: TRBJ1-5
D gene: NA
CDR3 DNA: TGTGCCAGCTCACCGACGGGGGAGGTTGAGCCCCAGCATTTT
CDR3 protein: CASSPTGEVEPQHF

V gene: TRBV6-5
clone size: NA
J gene: TRBJ2-7
D gene: NA
CDR3 DNA: TGTGCCAGCAGTTACTCTTTGGGCAACGAGCAGTACTTC
CDR3 protein: CASSYSLGNEQYF

V gene: TRBV10-3
clone size: NA
J gene: TRBJ2-7
D gene: TRBD2
CDR3 DNA: TGTGCCACAGGACGGGGACTAGCGGCACGTACCTCCTACGAGCAGTACTTC
CDR3 protein: CATGRGLAARTSYEQYF

V gene: TRBV19
clone size: NA
J gene: TRBJ2-5
D gene: NA
CDR3 DNA: TGTGCCAGTAGTACCGCGGCGGGGCCAGGGGGTGTGGAGACCCAGTACTTC
CDR3 protein: CASSTAAGPGGVETQYF

V gene: TRBV2
clone size: NA
J gene: TRBJ1-1
D gene: NA
CDR3 DNA: TGTGCCAGCAGTGAAAATCGTCTTATCTACACTGAAGCTTTCTTT
CDR3 protein: CASSENRLIYTEAFF

V gene: TRBV2
clone size: NA
J gene: TRBJ1-6
D gene: NA
CDR3 DNA: TGTGCCAGCAGTGAACAGGGTCCGATCAATAATTCACCCCTCCACTTT
CDR3 protein: CASSEQGPINNSPLHF

V gene: TRBV30
clone size: NA
J gene: TRBJ2-5
D gene: TRBD2
CDR3 DNA: TGTGCCTGGAGTGTAGGCGGGAGTGGGGAGACCCAGTACTTC
CDR3 protein: CAWSVGGSGETQYF

V gene: TRBV6-5
clone size: NA
J gene: TRBJ1-4
D gene: NA
CDR3 DNA: TGTGCCAGCAGACCTTCCGGGACACCAGAAAAACTGTTTTTT
CDR3 protein: CASRPSGTPEKLFF

V gene: TRBV19
clone size: once
J gene: TRBJ1-3
D gene: NA
CDR3 DNA: TGTGCCAGTACCTTAAAGGGACAAGCTGGAAACACCATATATTTT
CDR3 protein: CASTLKGQAGNTIYF

V gene: TRBV11-3
clone size: NA
J gene: TRBJ2-1
D gene: TRBD1
CDR3 DNA: TGTGCCAGCAGCTTAGAGGCAACCGGACAGGGTGGAAATGAGCAGTTCTTC
CDR3 protein: CASSLEATGQGGNEQFF

V gene: TRBV11-2
clone size: once
J gene: TRBJ2-3
D gene: NA
CDR3 DNA: TGTGCCAGCGCCCTGGGGACGGGGCCCGGAGATACGCAGTATTTT
CDR3 protein: CASALGTGPGDTQYF

V gene: TRBV28
clone size: NA
J gene: TRBJ2-7
D gene: NA
CDR3 DNA: TGTGCCAGCAGTGTCGCGGGTCGCAACGAGCAGTACTTC
CDR3 protein: CASSVAGRNEQYF

V gene: TRBV19
clone size: NA
J gene: TRBJ2-7
D gene: NA
CDR3 DNA: TGTGCCAGTAGTCCCCGGGTAGCAAGGGAGAACTACGAGCAGTACTTC
CDR3 protein: CASSPRVARENYEQYF

V gene: TRBV2
clone size: NA
J gene: TRBJ2-2
D gene: TRBD2
CDR3 DNA: TGTGCCAGCAAGAGCGGGGATTACACCGGGGAGCTGTTTTTT
CDR3 protein: CASKSGDYTGELFF

V gene: TRBV10-3
clone size: NA
J gene: TRBJ2-5
D gene: NA
CDR3 DNA: TGTGCCATCAGTGAGTCGAATCAGGGGAAGACCCAGTACTTC
CDR3 protein: CAISESNQGKTQYF

V gene: TRBV13
clone size: NA
J gene: TRBJ2-3
D gene: TRBD2
CDR3 DNA: TGTGCCAGCAGCCCAGGACTAGCGGAGGGCACAGATACGCAGTATTTT
CDR3 protein: CASSPGLAEGTDTQYF

V gene: TRBV4-2
clone size: NA
J gene: TRBJ1-2
D gene: NA
CDR3 DNA: TGTGCCAGCACCGCCAGGGATAGCTATGGCTACACCTTC
CDR3 protein: CASTARDSYGYTF

V gene: TRBV9
clone size: NA
J gene: TRBJ1-1
D gene: NA
CDR3 DNA: TGTGCCAGCAGCGTAAATACAGGGTACACTGAAGCTTTCTTT
CDR3 protein: CASSVNTGYTEAFF

V gene: TRBV3-1/TRBV3-2
clone size: NA
J gene: TRBJ1-5
D gene: NA
CDR3 DNA: TGTGCCAGCAGCCCCCGGCGTCAGGGTAAGCAGCCCCAGCATTTT
CDR3 protein: CASSPRRQGKQPQHF

V gene: TRBV6-5
clone size: few
J gene: TRBJ1-4
D gene: TRBD1
CDR3 DNA: TGTGCCAGCAGGGACAGGGAAGGAAATGAAAAACTGTTTTTT
CDR3 protein: CASRDREGNEKLFF

V gene: TRBV15
clone size: NA
J gene: TRBJ2-7
D gene: TRBD1
CDR3 DNA: TGTGCCACCAGCAGAGATACACAGGGGGCTGGGTACGAGCAGTACTTC
CDR3 protein: CATSRDTQGAGYEQYF

V gene: TRBV19
clone size: NA
J gene: TRBJ2-1
D gene: TRBD2
CDR3 DNA: TGTGCCAGTAGGACACCTTTTCGGACTAGCGGGAGGGGAAGCTCCTACAATGAGCAGTTCTTC
CDR3 protein: CASRTPFRTSGRGSSYNEQFF

V gene: TRBV19
clone size: NA
J gene: TRBJ2-1
D gene: NA
CDR3 DNA: TGTGCCAGTAGCCCTCCCAGAAACCCCTACAATGAGCAGTTCTTC
CDR3 protein: CASSPPRNPYNEQFF

V gene: TRBV6-1
clone size: NA
J gene: TRBJ2-7
D gene: NA
CDR3 DNA: TGTGCCAGCAGTGAAGGTCTAGGAGCCCCGAACGAGCAGTACTTC
CDR3 protein: CASSEGLGAPNEQYF

V gene: TRBV2
clone size: NA
J gene: TRBJ1-2
D gene: NA
CDR3 DNA: TGTGCCAGCAGCCCCAATTATGGCTACACCTTC
CDR3 protein: CASSPNYGYTF

V gene: TRBV28
clone size: NA
J gene: TRBJ2-3
D gene: NA
CDR3 DNA: TGTGCCAGCGGCCGGGTAGCTGGCAACACAGATACGCAGTATTTT
CDR3 protein: CASGRVAGNTDTQYF

V gene: TRBV21-1
clone size: few
J gene: TRBJ2-1
D gene: NA
CDR3 DNA: TGTGCCAGCAGCAAGGTCGGGGCTAGCGGGGTGAGCTCCTACAATGAGCAGTTCTTC
CDR3 protein: CASSKVGASGVSSYNEQFF

V gene: TRBV20-1
clone size: once
J gene: TRBJ2-2
D gene: NA
CDR3 DNA: TGCAGTGCTAGGGGCCTTCGGGAGCTGTTTTTT
CDR3 protein: CSARGLRELFF

V gene: TRBV7-2
clone size: NA
J gene: TRBJ2-5
D gene: NA
CDR3 DNA: TGTGCCAGCAGCTTAGGGGGGGCGATTCTACCAGAGACCCAGTACTTC
CDR3 protein: CASSLGGAILPETQYF

V gene: TRBV3-1/TRBV3-2
clone size: NA
J gene: TRBJ2-7
D gene: TRBD1
CDR3 DNA: TGTGCCAGCAGACAGACAGGGGAGTCCTACGAGCAGTACTTC
CDR3 protein: CASRQTGESYEQYF

V gene: TRBV5-1
clone size: NA
J gene: TRBJ1-5
D gene: NA
CDR3 DNA: TGCGCCAGTAGACAGGATAGCAATCAGCCCCAGCATTTT
CDR3 protein: CASRQDSNQPQHF

V gene: TRBV28
clone size: NA
J gene: TRBJ1-5
D gene: TRBD1
CDR3 DNA: TGTGCCAGCAGCTCGGCAGGGGGCTCGGATCAGCCCCAGCATTTT
CDR3 protein: CASSSAGGSDQPQHF

V gene: TRBV19
clone size: NA
J gene: TRBJ1-1
D gene: NA
CDR3 DNA: TGTGCCAGTAGCACCTTGCGAAACACTGAAGCTTTCTTT
CDR3 protein: CASSTLRNTEAFF

V gene: TRBV12-3/TRBV12-4
clone size: NA
J gene: TRBJ2-1
D gene: NA
CDR3 DNA: TGTGCCAGCAGTTTAGGCGGGATCAATGAGCAGTTCTTC
CDR3 protein: CASSLGGINEQFF

V gene: TRBV5-1
clone size: NA
J gene: TRBJ2-1
D gene: TRBD2
CDR3 DNA: TGCGCCAGCAGCTTGGATCTAGCGGGAGGCAATGAGCAGTTCTTC
CDR3 protein: CASSLDLAGGNEQFF

V gene: TRBV19
clone size: NA
J gene: TRBJ1-1
D gene: NA
CDR3 DNA: TGTGCCAGTGGCCAGGGTGACACTGAAGCTTTCTTT
CDR3 protein: CASGQGDTEAFF

V gene: TRBV28
clone size: NA
J gene: TRBJ1-3
D gene: NA
CDR3 DNA: TGTGCCAGCACTCGACCTGGACAGAGCTCTGGAAACACCATATATTTT
CDR3 protein: CASTRPGQSSGNTIYF

V gene: TRBV4-1
clone size: NA
J gene: TRBJ2-2
D gene: NA
CDR3 DNA: TGCGCCAGCAGCCAGAACAGGGCCACCGGGGAGCTGTTTTTT
CDR3 protein: CASSQNRATGELFF

V gene: TRBV9
clone size: NA
J gene: TRBJ2-1
D gene: TRBD2
CDR3 DNA: TGTGCCAGCAGCGTAGTGGCGGGGGGCCGGAATGAGCAGTTCTTC
CDR3 protein: CASSVVAGGRNEQFF

V gene: TRBV9
clone size: NA
J gene: TRBJ1-2
D gene: NA
CDR3 DNA: TGTGCCAGCAGCGTAGGTAACCTCAGAGAAAACTATGGCTACACCTTC
CDR3 protein: CASSVGNLRENYGYTF